A single sample is the source of the 21 T cell receptor beta chains below, sequenced in a study of shared T cell receptors in the human thymus. Repertoires were generated with immunoSEQ multiplex PCR, while TCRdb's copy carries only in-frame clones and drops some. The table has around 340,000 clones, roughly 94% seen once. Input material: thymocytes. Every receptor here comes from a human donor.

The chain employs TRBV27 and TRBJ2-7, with 9 bases identical to TRBD1. Germline values: CDR1 MNHEY, CDR2 SMNVEV (reference sequence). The CDR3 loop spans 15 amino acids. V gave up 7 bases and J gave up 6 bases; unmatched junction bases: 13. The CDR3 loop is CASKRGQGRGCEQYF. For the CDR3, the DNA is TGTGCCAGCAAGAGGGGACAGGGCCGAGGATGCGAGCAGTACTTC.

The CDR3 DNA sequence: TGTGCCAGCAAAAAAAAACAGGGATCAGATACGCAGTATTTT. Translating gives CASKKKQGSDTQYF. V is TRBV6-1 and J is TRBJ2-3; D is perhaps TRBD1 (6 bases). Germline CDR1 is MNHNS and CDR2 is SASEGT. V dropped 7 bases and J dropped 4 bases, with 15 bases sitting between them. This CDR3 has 14 amino acids.

This rearrangement joins TRBV6-5 to TRBJ1-5; no clear D. Looked up from germline, CDR1 is MNHEY and CDR2 is SVGAGI. This CDR3 comprises 13 residues. The ends were cut back, 5 bases at V and 7 bases at J, with 12 bases in the middle. The CDR3 DNA reads TGTGCCAGCAGTACTCCACCTGGACAGCCCCAGCATTTT. Translated: CASSTPPGQPQHF.

The CDR3 region has the DNA TGTGCCAGTAGTATGTTCCCCCACCCTAGCGGGACCTACAATGAGCAGTTCTTC. As protein: CASSMFPHPSGTYNEQFF. The chain carries TRBV19 and TRBJ2-1, with 9 bases matching TRBD2. Trimming took 3 bases from V and 2 from J; bases not matched to a gene: 11. The CDR3 has 18 amino acids. From germline, CDR1 is LNHDA and CDR2 SQIVND (reference sequence).

The chain links TRBV7-2 to TRBJ2-3; TRBD2 aligns across 12 bases. The CDR3 extends over 16 amino acids. Germline assignment: CDR1 SGHTA and CDR2 FQGNSA. V gave up 5 bases and J gave up 3 bases; unmatched junction bases: 6. The CDR3 nucleotides are TGTGCCAGCAGCCCTACTAGCGGGAGGACGACAGATACGCAGTATTTT. It translates to CASSPTSGRTTDTQYF.

This rearrangement joins TRBV14 to TRBJ2-2; the match to TRBD2 covers 7 bases. CDR3 length equals 16 residues. The germline V gene has CDR1 SGHDN and CDR2 FVKESK. J was trimmed by 6 bases and V by 0 bases; bases with no gene match: 7. CDR3 loop: CASSQDGRGTAGELFF. As DNA, the CDR3 is TGTGCCAGCAGCCAAGATGGGAGGGGAACGGCCGGGGAGCTGTTTTTT.

The gene calls are TRBV7-9 and TRBJ2-7; D possibly corresponds to TRBD1 (5 bases). The CDR3 is 17 amino acids. The V and J ends lost 1 base and 0 bases respectively, with 16 bases between them. Per the germline V gene, CDR1 is SEHNR and CDR2 is FQNEAQ (reference sequence). CDR3 protein: CASSLVKWTLHSYEQYF. The CDR3 nucleotides are TGTGCCAGCAGCTTAGTCAAATGGACACTCCACTCCTACGAGCAGTACTTC.

CDR3 nucleotides: TGTGCCAGCAGTCGCAGGGGAAATGTGGCCTATGGCTACACCTTC. The encoded protein is CASSRRGNVAYGYTF. The rearrangement joins TRBV27 to TRBJ1-2, with a tentative D call TRBD1 (6 bases). The CDR3 sequence is 15 residues long. Trimming removed 5 bases from V and 4 bases from J, with 17 bases in between. Germline V gene lookup returns CDR1 MNHEY and CDR2 SMNVEV (reference sequence).

This sequence joins TRBV5-6 and TRBJ2-7; 15 bases are a match to TRBD2. With V trimmed by 4 bases and J by 0 bases, 5 bases remained unmatched. The CDR3 contains 17 residues. Germline CDR1 is SGHDT and CDR2 is YYEEEE. The CDR3 DNA is TGTGCCAGCAGCCCGGGACTAGCGGGAGGAAGCTCCTACGAGCAGTACTTC. Amino acids: CASSPGLAGGSSYEQYF.

The gene calls are TRBV6-6 and TRBJ2-7; D remains unclear. CDR3 size: 16 residues. Looked up from germline, CDR1 is MNHNY and CDR2 is SVGAGI (reference sequence). V gave up 2 bases and J gave up 5 bases, with 19 bases separating them. The CDR3 DNA sequence: TGTGCCAGCAGTTACCGAGGAGACCAGTCTCTCAACGAGCAGTACTTC. Translating gives CASSYRGDQSLNEQYF.

The genes are TRBV28 and TRBJ1-5; D remains unclear. CDR1 is MDHEN, CDR2 SYDVKM, per germline. V gave up 5 bases and J gave up 6 bases, with 11 bases separating them. This CDR3 region has 13 residues. CDR3 region: CASSQPLSQPQHF. The CDR3 coding sequence is TGTGCCAGCAGTCAACCCTTGTCTCAGCCCCAGCATTTT.

This clone was recorded once. V usage is TRBV29-1 and J usage is TRBJ2-5; the D gene is possibly TRBD2 (5 bases). V lost 3 bases and J lost 1, with 15 bases in between. The germline gives CDR1 SQVTM, CDR2 ANQGSEA. The CDR3 is made up of 15 amino acids. This chain's CDR3 is CSVEDGVSRQETQYF. DNA of the CDR3: TGCAGCGTTGAGGACGGGGTGAGTCGCCAAGAGACCCAGTACTTC.

This clone was found once. This CDR3 reads CASSLRGSTDMISYEQYF. The CDR3 coding sequence is TGTGCCAGCAGCTTACGGGGATCGACAGACATGATATCCTACGAGCAGTACTTC. The V call is TRBV5-6, the J call TRBJ2-7; D assignment may be TRBD1 or TRBD2 (5 bases each). The V gene lost 2 bases and the J gene lost 1 base, with 22 bases spanning the gap. CDR3 size: 18 residues. Germline-derived CDR1 and CDR2 are SGHDT and YYEEEE.

DNA for the CDR3: TGTGCCAGCAGAAGGACAGGGGGAAACTACTACGAGCAGTACTTC. Translated, it gives CASRRTGGNYYEQYF. V and J are TRBV2 and TRBJ2-7, with 10 bases that match TRBD1. CDR3 length: 15 residues. The junction had 8 bases not matched to a gene; V was cut back by 6 bases and J by 3 bases. CDR1 and CDR2 (germline): SNHLY, FYNNEI.

V usage is TRBV4-2 and J usage is TRBJ1-5; D is possibly TRBD1 (5 bases). The V gene lost 0 bases and the J gene lost 1 base, with 10 bases spanning the gap. This CDR3 spans 16 amino acids. Germline V gene lookup returns CDR1 LGHNA and CDR2 YNFKEQ. The CDR3: CASSQETGGSNQPQHF. Here the CDR3 DNA reads TGTGCCAGCAGCCAAGAGACCGGGGGGAGCAATCAGCCCCAGCATTTT.

This chain joins TRBV5-8 and TRBJ1-1; D gene uncertain. CDR3 length equals 14 residues. The germline V gene has CDR1 SGHTS and CDR2 YDEGEE. Deletions cut 1 base from V and 0 bases from J, with 7 bases between. The CDR3 reads CASSLRRMNTEAFF. In DNA, the CDR3 is TGTGCCAGCAGCTTGCGTAGGATGAACACTGAAGCTTTCTTT.

The chain uses TRBV1 and TRBJ2-3; whether TRBD2, the table's D call, matches the DNA was not checked. TRBV1 is classified as a pseudogene. CDR3 length: 19 residues. The CDR3 DNA reads TGCACCAGCAGCCAAGATTGGGGCCCTCTAGCGGGAGGGCAAGATACGCAGTATTTT. This sequence encodes CTSSQDWGPLAGGQDTQYF.

The rearrangement uses TRBV2 and TRBJ2-5; 10 bases agree with TRBD1. The trim removed 7 bases at V and 5 bases at J, leaving 7 bases unmatched. The length of the CDR3 is 14 residues. CDR1 is SNHLY, CDR2 FYNNEI, per germline. CDR3 residues: CASTGTGVGETQYF. CDR3 coding DNA: TGTGCCAGCACCGGGACAGGGGTAGGGGAGACCCAGTACTTC.

The chain carries TRBV28 and TRBJ2-7; 12 bases map to TRBD2. V trimming: 2 bases; J trimming: 3 bases; junction bases outside the gene matches: 14. Germline V gene sequence: CDR1 MDHEN, CDR2 SYDVKM. The CDR3 runs 19 residues. Here the CDR3 reads CASSLDPTSGGPQNYEQYF. As DNA, the CDR3 is TGTGCCAGCAGTTTAGACCCAACTAGCGGGGGGCCACAAAACTACGAGCAGTACTTC.

V and J are TRBV19 and TRBJ1-1; possible D gene TRBD1, 6 bases. The CDR3 is 14 residues long. V lost 5 bases, J lost 4 bases, and 14 bases lay in between. Germline assignment: CDR1 LNHDA and CDR2 SQIVND (reference sequence). CDR3 in DNA: TGTGCCAGTAGTGGGGGCTCGGGGCCCACTGAAGCTTTCTTT. This codes for CASSGGSGPTEAFF.

This clone was counted a few times. The chain couples TRBV7-2 to TRBJ1-5, with 8 bases that match TRBD1. The CDR3 is made up of 15 amino acids. Germline-derived CDR1 and CDR2 are SGHTA and FQGNSA. J gave up 7 bases and V 5 bases, and 10 bases lay outside the gene matches. The CDR3: CASSLRTGWWQPQHF. The CDR3 DNA reads TGTGCCAGCAGCCTCCGGACAGGGTGGTGGCAGCCCCAGCATTTT.